The present T cell receptor beta chain was sequenced within a study of blood T cell repertoires in COVID-19. About the study: The analysed material was cDNA or gDNA that came from T cells, B-cell-depleted T cells, or PBMCs.

Original methodology: How many nucleated cells were present was estimated from reference gene primer amplification. Clones were read by immunoSEQ multiplex PCR, and TCRdb kept only the in-frame ones, dropping some. V and J calls and clone size come straight from that table; D and trimming were deduced from the DNA. Altogether around 340,000 clones are present, around 82% being singletons, with the ten largest covering around 3%. Trimming took off 5 bases at V and 4 bases at J, with 14 bases between the two ends. Looked up from germline, CDR1 is GTSNPN and CDR2 is SVGIG (reference sequence). The CDR3 extends over 13 amino acids.

This clonotype was obtained from a man between 25 and 39 years old with active or convalescent COVID-19. The gene calls are TRBV30 and TRBJ2-5; D might be TRBD1 (6 bases). Sequenced sample: peripheral blood. CDR3 in amino acids: CAWAHWGRETQYF. The CDR3 DNA reads TGTGCCTGGGCTCACTGGGGGCGAGAGACCCAGTACTTC.